These T cell receptor beta chains were read from a single sample in a study of CD8 T cells in ankylosing spondylitis. From the 5' RACE reads, TCRdb called clonotypes with MiXCR, one entry per CDR3 protein. The repertoire holds around 890,000 distinct CDR3 sequences, roughly 10% seen once, with more than 0.5% in the top ten. Sequenced material: blood, either unsorted or a sorted T cell fraction (not recorded which). Receptors were obtained from a male donor with ankylosing spondylitis. The CDR3 runs from the conserved cysteine through the conserved F or W. D genes are given only for firm matches. Size is omitted from some rows. Given values are once, few, many or a class for expanded clones.

.	few	TRBV6-2/TRBV6-3	TRBJ2-3	TGTGCCAGCAGGGGACTGGGATTCACAGATACGCAGTATTTT	CASRGLGFTDTQYF
TRBD1	.	TRBV10-2	TRBJ1-1	TGCGCCAGCAGTACGGGGACAGGAGTTGAAGCTTTCTTT	CASSTGTGVEAFF
TRBD2	.	TRBV6-2/TRBV6-3	TRBJ2-3	TGTGCCAGCAACCCTAGCGGACACACAGATACGCAGTATTTT	CASNPSGHTDTQYF
.	once	TRBV7-3	TRBJ2-4	TGTGCCAGCAGCTCTCGGGTCATTGGAGGGGGGGGAGACATTCAGTACTTC	CASSSRVIGGGGDIQYF
.	.	TRBV24-1	TRBJ1-2	TGTGCCACCAGTGTGGCCGGGGGATATGGCTACACCTTC	CATSVAGGYGYTF
.	many	TRBV12-3/TRBV12-4	TRBJ2-1	TGTGCCACCGGGGACGTGAGCTCCTACAATGAGCAGTTCTTC	CATGDVSSYNEQFF
.	.	TRBV20-1	TRBJ2-7	TGCAGTGCTAGATCAGACACGCACTCCTACGAGCAGTACTTC	CSARSDTHSYEQYF
.	.	TRBV4-3	TRBJ2-7	TGCGCCAGCAGCCAAGGGGCCTACTCCTACGAGCAGTACTTC	CASSQGAYSYEQYF
TRBD1	many	TRBV20-1	TRBJ2-5	TGCAGTGCCCCCGAGGGGGCAAGAGAGACCCAGTACTTC	CSAPEGARETQYF
TRBD2	.	TRBV20-1	TRBJ2-7	TGCAGTGCTCAGGGAGGGTTCGAGCAGTACTTC	CSAQGGFEQYF
.	.	TRBV7-2	TRBJ2-6	TGTGCCAGCAGCTTAAGGGCGTGGGCCAATGCCCCCAACGTCCTGACTTTC	CASSLRAWANAPNVLTF
TRBD2	few	TRBV5-1	TRBJ2-7	TGCGCCAGCACCCCATGGAGGATGGTTGAGCGGGGGCGATGGGGCGAGCAGTACTTC	CASTPWRMVERGRWGEQYF
.	few	TRBV7-8	TRBJ1-5	TGTGCCAGCAGCTCTCGTAGGGACCATCAGCCCCAGCATTTT	CASSSRRDHQPQHF
TRBD1	.	TRBV6-5	TRBJ2-1	TGTGCCAGCAGTTACCCTACCGGGACAGGGAGCGACAATGAGCAGTTCTTC	CASSYPTGTGSDNEQFF